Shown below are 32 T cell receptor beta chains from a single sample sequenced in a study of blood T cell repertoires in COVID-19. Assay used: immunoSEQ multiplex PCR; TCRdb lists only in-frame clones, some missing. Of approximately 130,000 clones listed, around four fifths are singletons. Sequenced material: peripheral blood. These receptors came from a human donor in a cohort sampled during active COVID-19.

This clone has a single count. This CDR3 reads CASSSDRFLYGYTF. The CDR3 coding sequence is TGTGCCAGCAGTTCCGACAGGTTTCTTTATGGCTACACCTTC. The rearrangement uses TRBV28 and TRBJ1-2; TRBD1 might be the D (6 bases). Germline V gene sequence: CDR1 MDHEN, CDR2 SYDVKM. Trimming took 4 bases from V and 5 from J, leaving 14 bases between them. The CDR3 is 14 amino acids.

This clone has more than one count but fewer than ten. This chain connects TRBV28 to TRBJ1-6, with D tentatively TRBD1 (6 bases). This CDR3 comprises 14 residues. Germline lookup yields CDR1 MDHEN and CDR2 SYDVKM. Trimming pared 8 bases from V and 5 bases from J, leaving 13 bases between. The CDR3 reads CASSDRYDNSPLHF. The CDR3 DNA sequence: TGTGCCAGCTCCGACAGGTACGATAATTCACCCCTCCACTTT.

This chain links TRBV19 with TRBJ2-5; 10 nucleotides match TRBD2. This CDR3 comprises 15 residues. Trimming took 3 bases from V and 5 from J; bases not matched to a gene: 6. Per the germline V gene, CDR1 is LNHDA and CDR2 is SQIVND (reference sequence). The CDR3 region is CASSMRLAGVETQYF. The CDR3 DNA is TGTGCCAGTAGTATGAGGCTAGCGGGGGTGGAGACCCAGTACTTC. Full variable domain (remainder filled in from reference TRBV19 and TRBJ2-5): DGGITQSPKYLFRKEGQNVTLSCEQNLNHDAMYWYRQDPGQGLRLIYYSQIVNDFQKGDIAEGYSVSREKKESFPLTVTSAQKNPTAFYLCASSMRLAGVETQYFGPGTRLLVL.

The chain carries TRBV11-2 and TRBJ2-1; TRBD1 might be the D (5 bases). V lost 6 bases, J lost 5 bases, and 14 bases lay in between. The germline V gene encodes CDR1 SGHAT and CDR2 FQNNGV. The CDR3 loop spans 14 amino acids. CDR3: CASSLTDSHNEQFF. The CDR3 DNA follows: TGTGCCAGCAGTCTAACCGACAGCCACAATGAGCAGTTCTTC.

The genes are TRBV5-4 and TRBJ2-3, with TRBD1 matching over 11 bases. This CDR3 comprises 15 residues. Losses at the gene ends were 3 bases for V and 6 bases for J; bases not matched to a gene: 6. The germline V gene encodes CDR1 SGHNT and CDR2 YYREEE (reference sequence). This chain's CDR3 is CASSWGQGEFDTQYF. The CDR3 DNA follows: TGTGCCAGCAGCTGGGGACAGGGGGAATTTGATACGCAGTATTTT.

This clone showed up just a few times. The CDR3 bases are TGTGCCAGCAGGGACAGGGCACTGGGGGCTTTCTTT. It codes for CASRDRALGAFF. The chain recombines TRBV2 with TRBJ1-1, with 8 bases matching TRBD1. V shed 6 bases and J 11 bases; nucleotides not matched to a gene: 8. Per germline, CDR1 SNHLY and CDR2 FYNNEI. CDR3 length: 12 amino acids.

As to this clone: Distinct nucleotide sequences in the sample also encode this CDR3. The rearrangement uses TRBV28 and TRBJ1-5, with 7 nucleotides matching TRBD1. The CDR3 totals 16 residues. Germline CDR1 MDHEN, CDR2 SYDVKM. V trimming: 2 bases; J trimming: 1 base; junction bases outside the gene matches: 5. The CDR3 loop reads CASSLVQGGSNQPQHF. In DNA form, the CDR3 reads TGTGCCAGCAGTTTAGTGCAGGGGGGAAGCAATCAGCCCCAGCATTTT.

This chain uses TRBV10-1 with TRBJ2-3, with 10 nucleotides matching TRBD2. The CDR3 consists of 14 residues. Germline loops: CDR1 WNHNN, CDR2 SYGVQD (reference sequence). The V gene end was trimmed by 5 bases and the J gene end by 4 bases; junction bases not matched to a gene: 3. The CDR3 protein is CASSLAGVPDTQYF. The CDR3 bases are TGCGCCAGCAGTCTAGCGGGGGTCCCAGATACGCAGTATTTT.

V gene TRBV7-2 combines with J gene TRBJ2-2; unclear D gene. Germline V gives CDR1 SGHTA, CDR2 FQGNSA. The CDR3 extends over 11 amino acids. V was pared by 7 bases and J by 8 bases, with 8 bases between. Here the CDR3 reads CASTRWGELFF. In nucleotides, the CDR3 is TGTGCCAGCACCCGGTGGGGGGAGCTGTTTTTT.

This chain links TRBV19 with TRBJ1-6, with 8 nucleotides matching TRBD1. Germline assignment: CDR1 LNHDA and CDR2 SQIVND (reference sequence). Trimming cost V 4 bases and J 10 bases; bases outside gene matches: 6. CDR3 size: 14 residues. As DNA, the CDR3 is TGTGCCAGTAGTACAACAGGGGGAGGATCACCCCTCCACTTT. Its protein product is CASSTTGGGSPLHF.

The CDR3 DNA is TGCGCCAGCAGCGCCCGGGATCAAGAGACCCAGTACTTC. It translates to CASSARDQETQYF. V and J are TRBV5-1 and TRBJ2-5; a weak D match, TRBD2 (5 bases). CDR1 and CDR2 (germline): SGHRS, YFSETQ. Trimming took off 4 bases at V and 2 bases at J, with 9 bases between the two ends. The CDR3 loop spans 13 amino acids.

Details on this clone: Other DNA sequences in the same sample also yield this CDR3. The DNA for the CDR3 is TGTGCCAGCAGCGTAGAAGGCAGGGGGAACACCGGGGAGCTGTTTTTT. Its translation is CASSVEGRGNTGELFF. The V and J genes are TRBV9 and TRBJ2-2, with a possible D match to TRBD1 (6 bases). The V and J ends lost 0 bases and 1 base respectively, with 10 bases between them. Germline assignment: CDR1 SGDLS and CDR2 YYNGEE. The CDR3 is 16 amino acids.

CDR3 residues: CASSREGDPDTQYF. CDR3 nucleotide sequence: TGTGCCAGCAGCCGAGAAGGGGATCCAGATACGCAGTATTTT. The chain combines TRBV9 with TRBJ2-3, with D possibly being TRBD1 (5 bases). Trimming shortened V by 4 bases and J by 4 bases, and 13 bases separated the two germline ends. CDR1 and CDR2 from the germline V gene are SGDLS and YYNGEE. The CDR3 runs 14 residues. Based on the CDR3 plus reference TRBV9 and TRBJ2-3, the full variable domain is DSGVTQTPKHLITATGQRVTLRCSPRSGDLSVYWYQQSLDQGLQFLIQYYNGEERAKGNILERFSAQQFPDLHSELNLSSLELGDSALYFCASSREGDPDTQYFGPGTRLTVL.

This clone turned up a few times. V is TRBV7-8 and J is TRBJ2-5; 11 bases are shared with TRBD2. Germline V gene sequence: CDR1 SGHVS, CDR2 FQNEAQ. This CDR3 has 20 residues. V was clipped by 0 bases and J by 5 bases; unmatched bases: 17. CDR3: CASSLAREGLAGGRRETQYF. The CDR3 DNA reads TGTGCCAGCAGCTTAGCGCGGGAGGGGCTAGCGGGGGGCCGGCGGGAGACCCAGTACTTC.

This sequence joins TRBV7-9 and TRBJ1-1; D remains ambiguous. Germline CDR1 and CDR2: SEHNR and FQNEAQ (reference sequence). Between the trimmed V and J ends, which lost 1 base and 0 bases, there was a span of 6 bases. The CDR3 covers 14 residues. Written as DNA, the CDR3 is TGTGCCAGCAGCTTAGGGCAAGTGAACACTGAAGCTTTCTTT. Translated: CASSLGQVNTEAFF. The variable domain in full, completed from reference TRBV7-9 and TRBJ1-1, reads DTGVSQNPRHKITKRGQNVTFRCDPISEHNRLYWYRQTLGQGPEFLTYFQNEAQLEKSRLLSDRFSAERPKGSFSTLEIQRTEQGDSAMYLCASSLGQVNTEAFFGQGTRLTVV.

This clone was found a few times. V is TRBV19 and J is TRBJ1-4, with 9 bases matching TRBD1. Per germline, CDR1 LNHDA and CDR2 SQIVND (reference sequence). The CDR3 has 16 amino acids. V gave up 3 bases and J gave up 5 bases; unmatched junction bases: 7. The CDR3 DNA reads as TGTGCCAGTAGTATCGAGACCGGGACAGGGAATGAAAAACTGTTTTTT. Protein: CASSIETGTGNEKLFF.

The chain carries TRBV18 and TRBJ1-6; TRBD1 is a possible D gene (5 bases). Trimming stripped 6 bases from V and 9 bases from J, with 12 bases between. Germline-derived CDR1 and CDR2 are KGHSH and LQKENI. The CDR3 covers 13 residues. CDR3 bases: TGTGCCAGCTCCCGAGACAGTTTTTCACCCCTCCACTTT. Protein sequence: CASSRDSFSPLHF.

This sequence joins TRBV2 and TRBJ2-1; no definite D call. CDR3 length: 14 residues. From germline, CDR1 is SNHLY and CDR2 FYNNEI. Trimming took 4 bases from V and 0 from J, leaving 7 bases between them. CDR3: CASSGAGSYNEQFF. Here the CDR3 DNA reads TGTGCCAGCAGTGGGGCTGGCTCCTACAATGAGCAGTTCTTC.

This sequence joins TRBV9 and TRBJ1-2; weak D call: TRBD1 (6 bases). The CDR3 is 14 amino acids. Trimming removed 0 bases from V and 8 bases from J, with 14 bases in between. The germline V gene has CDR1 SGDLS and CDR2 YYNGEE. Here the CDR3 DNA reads TGTGCCAGCAGCGTAGTGACAGGAAAGGGCGGCTACACCTTC. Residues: CASSVVTGKGGYTF.

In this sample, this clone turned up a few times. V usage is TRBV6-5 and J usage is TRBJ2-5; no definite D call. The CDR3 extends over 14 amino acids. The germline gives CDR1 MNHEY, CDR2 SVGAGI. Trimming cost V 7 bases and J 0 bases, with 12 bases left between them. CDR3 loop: CASKRSTYQETQYF. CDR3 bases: TGTGCCAGCAAACGAAGCACCTACCAAGAGACCCAGTACTTC.

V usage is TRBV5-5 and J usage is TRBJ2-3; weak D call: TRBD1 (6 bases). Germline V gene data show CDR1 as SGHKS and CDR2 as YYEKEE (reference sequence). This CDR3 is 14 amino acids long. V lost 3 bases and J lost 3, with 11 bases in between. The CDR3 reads CASSSRGWTDTQYF. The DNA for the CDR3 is TGTGCCAGCAGCTCCAGGGGCTGGACAGATACGCAGTATTTT.

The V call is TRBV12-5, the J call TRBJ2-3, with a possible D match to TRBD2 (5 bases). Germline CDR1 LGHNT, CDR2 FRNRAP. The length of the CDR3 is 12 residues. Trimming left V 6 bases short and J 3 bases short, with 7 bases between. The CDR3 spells CASGPGTDTQYF. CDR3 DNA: TGTGCTAGTGGGCCGGGGACAGATACGCAGTATTTT.

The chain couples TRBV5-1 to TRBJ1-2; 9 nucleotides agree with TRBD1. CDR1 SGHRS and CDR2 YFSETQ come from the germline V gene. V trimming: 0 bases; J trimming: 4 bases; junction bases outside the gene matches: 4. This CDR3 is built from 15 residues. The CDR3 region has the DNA TGCGCCAGCAGCTTGGCGGCGGGACAGGGCTATGGCTACACCTTC. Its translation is CASSLAAGQGYGYTF.

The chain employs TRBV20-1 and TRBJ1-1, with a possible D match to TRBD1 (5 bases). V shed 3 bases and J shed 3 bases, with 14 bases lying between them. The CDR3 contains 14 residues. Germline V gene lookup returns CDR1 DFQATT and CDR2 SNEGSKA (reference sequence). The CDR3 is CSASGPAGYTEAFF. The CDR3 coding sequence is TGCAGTGCTAGTGGACCAGCAGGGTACACTGAAGCTTTCTTT.

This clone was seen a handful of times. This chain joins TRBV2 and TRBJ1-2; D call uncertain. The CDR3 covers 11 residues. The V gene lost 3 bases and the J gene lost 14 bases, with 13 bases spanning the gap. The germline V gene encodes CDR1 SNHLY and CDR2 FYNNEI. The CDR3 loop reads CASSDTTRQTF. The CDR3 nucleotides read TGTGCCAGCAGTGACACGACACGCCAAACCTTC. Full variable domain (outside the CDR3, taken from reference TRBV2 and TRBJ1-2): EPEVTQTPSHQVTQMGQEVILRCVPISNHLYFYWYRQILGQKVEFLVSFYNNEISEKSEIFDDQFSVERPDGSNFTLKIRSTKLEDSAMYFCASSDTTRQTFGSGTRLTVV.

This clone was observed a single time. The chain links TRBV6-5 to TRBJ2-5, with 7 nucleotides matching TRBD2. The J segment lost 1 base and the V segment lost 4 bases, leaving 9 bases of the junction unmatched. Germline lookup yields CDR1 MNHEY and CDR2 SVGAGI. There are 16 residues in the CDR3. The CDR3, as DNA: TGTGCCAGCAGTTTCTCAGCGGGGAGGCCCCAAGAGACCCAGTACTTC. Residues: CASSFSAGRPQETQYF.

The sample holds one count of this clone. The CDR3: CASSVATSNEQFF. Here the CDR3 DNA reads TGTGCCAGCAGCGTAGCAACTTCAAATGAGCAGTTCTTC. The chain combines TRBV9 with TRBJ2-1; D is uncertain. Trimming cost V 0 bases and J 7 bases, with 8 bases left between them. The germline V gene has CDR1 SGDLS and CDR2 YYNGEE. The CDR3 has 13 residues. Full variable domain (missing parts from reference TRBV9 and TRBJ2-1): DSGVTQTPKHLITATGQRVTLRCSPRSGDLSVYWYQQSLDQGLQFLIQYYNGEERAKGNILERFSAQQFPDLHSELNLSSLELGDSALYFCASSVATSNEQFFGPGTRLTVL.

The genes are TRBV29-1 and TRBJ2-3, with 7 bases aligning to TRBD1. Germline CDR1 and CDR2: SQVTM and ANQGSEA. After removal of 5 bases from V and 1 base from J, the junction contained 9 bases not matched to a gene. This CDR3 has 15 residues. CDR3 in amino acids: CSVKTGAVGTDTQYF. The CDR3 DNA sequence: TGCAGCGTTAAAACAGGGGCGGTGGGCACAGATACGCAGTATTTT.

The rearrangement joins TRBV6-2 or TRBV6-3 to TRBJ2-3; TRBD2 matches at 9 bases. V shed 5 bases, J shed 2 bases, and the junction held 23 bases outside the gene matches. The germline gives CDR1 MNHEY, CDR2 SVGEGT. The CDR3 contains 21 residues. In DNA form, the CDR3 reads TGTGCCAGCAGTCCCCCGAGTGCTAGCGGGGCCCGCAACGGACTCACAGATACGCAGTATTTT. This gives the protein CASSPPSASGARNGLTDTQYF.

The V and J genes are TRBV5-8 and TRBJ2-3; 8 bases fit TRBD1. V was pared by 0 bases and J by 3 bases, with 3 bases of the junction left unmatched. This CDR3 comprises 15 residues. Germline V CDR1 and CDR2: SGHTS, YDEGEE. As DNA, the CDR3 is TGTGCCAGCAGCTTGGGCAGGGGGCTTACAGATACGCAGTATTTT. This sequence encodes CASSLGRGLTDTQYF.

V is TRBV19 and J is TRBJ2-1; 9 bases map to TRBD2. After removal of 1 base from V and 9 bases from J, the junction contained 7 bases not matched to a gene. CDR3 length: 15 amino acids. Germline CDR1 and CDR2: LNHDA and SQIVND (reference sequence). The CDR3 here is CASSIAVSGGGEQFF. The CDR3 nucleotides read TGTGCCAGTAGTATAGCGGTTAGCGGGGGTGGTGAGCAGTTCTTC.

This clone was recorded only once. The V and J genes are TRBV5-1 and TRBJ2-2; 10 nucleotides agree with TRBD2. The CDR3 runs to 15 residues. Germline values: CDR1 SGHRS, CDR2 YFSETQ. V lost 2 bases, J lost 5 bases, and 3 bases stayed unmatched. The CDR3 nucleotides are TGCGCCAGCAGCTTATCTAGCGGGGGTACCGGGGAGCTGTTTTTT. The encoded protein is CASSLSSGGTGELFF.